The sequence of this TCR beta chain was determined in a study of metastatic and nonmetastatic thyroid tumors. Study context: Where malignant and benign thyroid patients were concerned, repertoires were compared across blood and tumor or nodule tissue. Findings of the study overall: Significantly greater TCR beta diversity was reportedly found in malignant thyroid tumors than in benign nodules (in blood and tumor).

CDR3 length equals 16 residues. The V end was cut by 5 bases, the J end by 4 bases, with 20 bases between. CDR1 and CDR2 (germline): MGHRA, YSYEKL. TCRdb used MiXCR to call clones anew from the PCR reads. The repertoire consists of around 37,000 clones, with roughly 27% occurring once and the leading ten covering 8% to 10%. This clone was picked up many times. Its target is unknown. All patients reached thyroid surgery having received no treatment beforehand. This sequence originates from a female donor with papillary thyroid cancer or a benign thyroid nodule (not recorded which). Some clones in this sample may be carry-over from other donors' samples. The sample consisted of blood. This rearrangement joins TRBV4-1 to TRBJ1-2, with D tentatively TRBD1 (5 bases). In DNA form, the CDR3 reads TGCGCCAGCAGCGCAGCCCTACAGGAGGCTACCTATGGCTACACCTTC. This sequence encodes CASSAALQEATYGYTF.